One T cell receptor (beta chain) is described in this entry. These data are taken from a study of T cell changes during pregnancy in multiple sclerosis. Some clones are missing from TCRdb's copy, which holds only in-frame ones; the method was immunoSEQ multiplex PCR. The repertoire holds 35,000 or so clones, 70% to 90% seen once, with around 11% in the top ten. Trimming took off 0 bases at V and 1 base at J, with 7 bases between the two ends. Germline V gene data show CDR1 as MNHEY and CDR2 as SMNVEV (reference sequence). The CDR3 is 15 residues long. Sequencing was performed on CD8+ T cells from peripheral blood mononuclear cells, taken in the third trimester of pregnancy. V gene TRBV27 combines with J gene TRBJ2-1, with a possible D match to TRBD2 (5 bases). The TCR originated in a female donor with multiple sclerosis, enrolled in a pregnancy study. The CDR3 protein is CASSLSGASYNEQFF. CDR3 in DNA: TGTGCCAGCAGTTTATCGGGAGCTTCCTACAATGAGCAGTTCTTC.